The table lists the clone carrying this T cell receptor beta chain with many counts. Its specificity is not known. This sample is drawn from a study of T-cell memory formation after mild COVID-19. Study outcomes and limitations: Certain responding clones were present in pre-infection memory, suggesting participation of cross-reactive memory. While clones contracting from day 15 to 85 were balanced between CD4 and CD8, later expanders leaned CD4+.

A single record per CDR3 protein comes from TCRdb applying MiXCR to the 5' RACE reads. The sample gives 250,000 to 400,000 distinct CDR3 sequences, approximately 14% of which show up once; 20% to 25% is in the top ten. The CDR3 has 14 amino acids. Trimming removed 4 bases from V and 3 bases from J, with 14 bases in between. Germline CDR1 is SGHNT and CDR2 is YYREEE (reference sequence). The source of this sequence is a man between 18 and 29 years old who had mild COVID-19 (a few samples of this study predate the infection). Cell type and time point are not known. Sequenced sample: PBMCs or a T cell subset sorted from them (not recorded which). The gene calls are TRBV5-4 and TRBJ2-7; tentative D call: TRBD1 (7 bases). CDR3 DNA sequence: TGTGCCAGCAGCCCGGGGGACAGCAGCTACGAGCAGTACTTC. Translating gives CASSPGDSSYEQYF. Drawing the rest from reference TRBV5-4 and TRBJ2-7, the complete variable domain is ETGVTQSPTHLIKTRGQQVTLRCSSQSGHNTVSWYQQALGQGPQFIFQYYREEENGRGNFPPRFSGLQFPNYSSELNVNALELDDSALYLCASSPGDSSYEQYFGPGTRLTVT.